This passage covers 17 T cell receptor beta chains from one sample sequenced in a study of control samples from healthy donors and cancer patients (dated by TCRdb to 2018 to 2021). Libraries were prepared through the immunoSEQ multiplex PCR assay. TCRdb holds this immuneACCESS table with in-frame rearrangements only. Some clones are missing; in checked studies, unresolved V genes explain under half, and the rest has no known cause. This sample gives 35,000 to 50,000 clones in total; roughly 86% of them show up just once. 10% to 13% of the sample goes to the ten largest clones. Sequenced material: PBMCs. Receptor source: a woman aged 55-70 years with lung cancer.

The genes are TRBV5-4 and TRBJ2-5; no firm D call. The germline V and J ends were trimmed by 0 bases and 5 bases, with 14 bases remaining between them. This CDR3 is 15 amino acids long. Looked up from germline, CDR1 is SGHNT and CDR2 is YYREEE (reference sequence). The CDR3 bases are TGTGCCAGCAGCTTGGCCGATTTGCCTTCGGAGACCCAGTACTTC. This codes for CASSLADLPSETQYF.

The gene calls are TRBV5-4 and TRBJ2-3; 8 bases agree with TRBD2. J lost 4 bases, V lost 4 bases, and 8 bases had no gene match. This CDR3 is 15 amino acids long. In germline, CDR1 is SGHNT, CDR2 YYREEE (reference sequence). This CDR3 reads CASSDTAGAPDTQYF. DNA for the CDR3: TGTGCCAGCAGCGATACAGCGGGAGCCCCAGATACGCAGTATTTT.

The chain is built from TRBV6-5 and TRBJ1-2; no clear D. Germline assignment: CDR1 MNHEY and CDR2 SVGAGI. This CDR3 region has 12 residues. V was clipped by 5 bases and J by 9 bases, with 13 bases between them. DNA for the CDR3: TGTGCCAGCAGTAATGAAAGGGTGAGCTACACCTTC. Translation gives CASSNERVSYTF.

The V call is TRBV21-1, the J call TRBJ2-2; TRBD1, as called in the table, went unchecked against the DNA. TRBV21-1 is a pseudogene. The length of the CDR3 is 19 residues. The CDR3 here is CASSKVPNQGWDYTGELFF. The DNA for the CDR3 is TGTGCCAGCAGCAAAGTGCCGAACCAGGGGTGGGATTACACCGGGGAGCTGTTTTTT.

The chain uses TRBV9 and TRBJ2-2; 10 bases are a match to TRBD2. The germline gives CDR1 SGDLS, CDR2 YYNGEE. This CDR3 contains 16 residues. V shed 4 bases and J 2 bases; nucleotides not matched to a gene: 5. As DNA, the CDR3 is TGTGCCAGCAGCTTCATAGCGGGAGGCAACACCGGGGAGCTGTTTTTT. Its translation: CASSFIAGGNTGELFF.

The chain carries TRBV7-9 and TRBJ2-7, with 14 bases fitting TRBD2. CDR1 is SEHNR, CDR2 FQNEAQ, per germline (reference sequence). Germline trimming cut 0 bases from V and 6 bases from J; bases unmatched to any gene: 1. The CDR3 totals 15 residues. The CDR3 is CASSLAGTSGGEQYF. CDR3 nucleotide sequence: TGTGCCAGCAGCTTAGCCGGGACTAGCGGGGGCGAGCAGTACTTC. The variable domain in full, completed from reference TRBV7-9 and TRBJ2-7, reads DTGVSQNPRHKITKRGQNVTFRCDPISEHNRLYWYRQTLGQGPEFLTYFQNEAQLEKSRLLSDRFSAERPKGSFSTLEIQRTEQGDSAMYLCASSLAGTSGGEQYFGPGTRLTVT.

V usage is TRBV4-1 and J usage is TRBJ1-1, with 7 bases lining up with TRBD1. This CDR3 has 14 amino acids. The germline CDR1 and CDR2 sequences are MGHRA and YSYEKL. V lost 4 bases, J lost 1 base, and 3 bases stayed unmatched. The CDR3 loop reads CASSLDRENTEAFF. CDR3 DNA sequence: TGCGCCAGCAGCCTAGACAGGGAGAACACTGAAGCTTTCTTT.

The chain links TRBV19 to TRBJ2-7; 8 bases fit TRBD1. Looked up from germline, CDR1 is LNHDA and CDR2 is SQIVND (reference sequence). The length of the CDR3 is 15 residues. The trim removed 10 bases at V and 0 bases at J, leaving 11 bases unmatched. CDR3 residues: CATRPGTGASYEQYF. As DNA, the CDR3 is TGTGCCACCAGACCCGGGACAGGCGCCTCCTACGAGCAGTACTTC.

The DNA of the CDR3 is TGTGCCAGCAGGGGCCAGGGGGCCCAAGAGACCCAGTACTTC. Translation: CASRGQGAQETQYF. The chain links TRBV11-3 to TRBJ2-5; TRBD1 agrees at 8 bases. Losses at the gene ends were 6 bases for V and 1 base for J; bases not matched to a gene: 4. Per germline, CDR1 SGHNT and CDR2 YENEEA. The CDR3 has 14 residues. Together with reference TRBV11-3 and TRBJ2-5, the CDR3 gives the full variable domain: EAGVVQSPRYKIIEKKQPVAFWCNPISGHNTLYWYLQNLGQGPELLIRYENEEAVDDSQLPKDRFSAERLKGVDSTLKIQPAELGDSAVYLCASRGQGAQETQYFGPGTRLLVL.

V gene TRBV11-3 combines with J gene TRBJ2-7; D is unresolved. CDR1 and CDR2 from the germline V gene are SGHNT and YENEEA. V was shortened by 0 bases and J by 2 bases, with 5 bases between the two germline ends. CDR3 length equals 13 residues. Here the CDR3 reads CASSLDEAYEQYF. The CDR3 region has the DNA TGTGCCAGCAGCTTAGATGAGGCCTACGAGCAGTACTTC.

The genes are TRBV23-1 and TRBJ2-4, with a weak D call TRBD1 (6 bases). TRBV23-1 is sorted into the ORF group, with uncertain function. The CDR3 loop spans 19 amino acids. V lost 4 bases and J lost 3, with 25 bases in between. The chain's CDR3 is CASSLPRGKAKASKNIQYF. CDR3 coding DNA: TGCGCCAGCAGTCTCCCAAGGGGGAAAGCGAAGGCAAGCAAAAACATTCAGTACTTC.

The V and J genes are TRBV6-5 and TRBJ1-1; 9 nucleotides align to TRBD1. V lost 5 bases and J lost 1; bases outside the gene matches: 2. This CDR3 region has 14 residues. Germline CDR1 is MNHEY and CDR2 is SVGAGI. The CDR3 spells CASSKQGANTEAFF. In nucleotides, the CDR3 is TGTGCCAGCAGTAAACAGGGGGCGAACACTGAAGCTTTCTTT.

V gene TRBV2 combines with J gene TRBJ1-3, with D unclear. With 5 bases removed from V and 0 bases from J, the gap between germline ends came to 11 bases. This CDR3 is 15 amino acids long. Germline CDR1 reads SNHLY; CDR2 reads FYNNEI. CDR3 residues: CASSREVSSGNTIYF. CDR3 coding DNA: TGTGCCAGCAGTCGGGAAGTTAGCTCTGGAAACACCATATATTTT.

The chain uses TRBV4-3 and TRBJ2-1; D gene unclear. The CDR3 runs 13 residues. The germline V and J ends were trimmed by 2 bases and 2 bases, with 4 bases remaining between them. Germline V lookup: CDR1 LGHNA, CDR2 YSLEER. This chain's CDR3 is CASSQTAYNEQFF. The DNA of the CDR3 is TGCGCCAGCAGCCAAACAGCCTACAATGAGCAGTTCTTC.

The rearrangement joins TRBV6-5 to TRBJ1-3; D uncertain. V was trimmed by 0 bases and J by 4 bases, leaving 4 bases between them. The germline V gene encodes CDR1 MNHEY and CDR2 SVGAGI. This CDR3 comprises 13 residues. The CDR3 DNA reads as TGTGCCAGCAGTTACTCCTCGGGAAACACCATATATTTT. Amino acid sequence: CASSYSSGNTIYF.

The rearrangement uses TRBV6-6 and TRBJ2-7; D is undetermined. The germline V gene encodes CDR1 MNHNY and CDR2 SVGAGI (reference sequence). Between the trimmed V and J ends, which lost 7 bases and 6 bases, there was a span of 22 bases. This CDR3 is built from 15 residues. CDR3 loop: CASTTKGSPPREQYF. The CDR3, as DNA: TGTGCCAGCACTACTAAGGGATCCCCTCCTCGCGAGCAGTACTTC.

This chain links TRBV6-5 with TRBJ2-7; 9 nucleotides line up with TRBD1. Per germline, CDR1 MNHEY and CDR2 SVGAGI. V was clipped by 2 bases and J by 5 bases; unmatched bases: 4. CDR3 length: 14 residues. The CDR3 sequence: CASSYRDREDEQYF. The CDR3 DNA follows: TGTGCCAGCAGTTACCGGGACAGGGAGGACGAGCAGTACTTC.